This T cell receptor beta chain was sequenced during a study of shared clonotypes between healthy human individuals. Study background: Plates per donor: three CD4 naive, three CD4 memory, two CD8 naive, one CD8 memory.

Only CD45RO-negative cells positively selected for CCR7 counted as naive CD8 cells, so terminally differentiated effector memory CD45RA+ cells were excluded. As regards this clone: Its target is unknown.

This CDR3 region has 13 residues. The germline gives CDR1 MNHEY, CDR2 SMNVEV (reference sequence). Trimming removed 4 bases from V and 6 bases from J, with 13 bases in between. Overall study findings and caveats: When compared with the clonotypes that were shared by all four sorted-subset donors, the non-shared clonotypes turned out to have lower generation probabilities. Naive subsets generally had larger estimated richness than memory subsets.

Sequencing used immunoSEQ multiplex PCR; TCRdb keeps in-frame clones, though not all of them. The profile covers around 1,900,000 clones, with 90% to 95% appearing a single time and more than 1.5% taken by the ten largest. The material sequenced was naive CD8+ T cells from PBMCs. The receptor was derived from a man aged 18-30 years in good health. Some clones in this sample may be carry-over from other donors' samples. The chain recombines TRBV27 with TRBJ2-7; unclear D gene. The CDR3 coding sequence is TGTGCCAGCAGTTATGGTTTTCATTCCGAGCAGTACTTC. This translates into CASSYGFHSEQYF.